This T cell receptor (beta chain) was observed in a study of tumor-infiltrating lymphocytes in primary liver carcinoma. Findings and caveats of the study: Tumor top-250-clone fractions significantly exceeded those of blood (p = 0.039).

This CDR3 contains 17 residues. CDR1 and CDR2 from the germline V gene are SQVTM and ANQGSEA. Both RNA and DNA were isolated together from about 20-30 mg of bulk tissue that had not been sorted. Using a constant-region primer together with ProtoScript II reverse transcriptase, TCR beta cDNA was made from approximately 500 ng of total RNA. ARM-PCR was slightly modified, and three nested multiplex PCR rounds with it gave rise to the TCR beta libraries. Rounds one and two of PCR, each of 10 cycles, were primed with TRBV1-TRBV30 forward primers and a C-beta reverse primer. TCRdb re-called the multiplex PCR reads with MiXCR, one entry per CDR3 protein. The sample lists 95,000 to 150,000 distinct CDR3 sequences, nearly 70% occurring once. To note about this clonotype: Its target is not known. One end of the junction does not line up with germline, which may come from a read error.

The receptor was derived from a woman aged 55 to 70 with primary liver carcinoma and hepatitis B virus infection. The J gene is TRBJ2-2, the V gene TRBV29-1, with 8 positions matching TRBD2. The sequencing sample was made of tumor-adjacent normal liver tissue. The CDR3 DNA reads as TGCAGCGTTGGGGGGGGACAAGCGGGAGTGAACACCGGGGGGCTGTTTTTT. Translation: CSVGGGQAGVNTGGLFF.